A single sample is the source of the 28 T cell receptor beta chains below, sequenced in a study of human T cells and chemical hapten exposure. Sample time point: pre-sensitization, week 0. Treatment of the sample: therapeutic diphenylcyclopropenone sensitization with weekly scalp DPC. TCRdb recomputed calls from the RACE reads with MiXCR, one row per CDR3 protein. The table records about 250,000 distinct CDR3 sequences, almost 8% of them present only once. Sequencing was performed on whole blood, taken in connection with sensitization to the hapten diphenylcyclopropenone (DPC). The receptor source for this set is a man younger than 35 with alopecia areata. Some clones in this sample may be carry-over from other donors' samples.

The chain employs TRBV6-5 and TRBJ1-2, with 7 bases identical to TRBD1. The junction had 6 bases not matched to a gene; V was cut back by 6 bases and J by 5 bases. The CDR3 covers 13 residues. Germline values: CDR1 MNHEY, CDR2 SVGAGI. The CDR3 DNA sequence: TGTGCCAGCAGCCCGGGACAGCAGTATGGCTACACCTTC. This encodes CASSPGQQYGYTF.

This clonotype was observed at least ten times. The V and J genes are TRBV20-1 and TRBJ2-1, with D hard to call. The CDR3 is 13 residues long. Trimming shortened V by 3 bases and J by 3 bases, and 9 bases separated the two germline ends. Germline CDR1 reads DFQATT; CDR2 reads SNEGSKA (reference sequence). The CDR3 here is CSARTGRYNEQFF. DNA for the CDR3: TGCAGTGCTAGGACGGGCCGCTACAATGAGCAGTTCTTC.

V and J are TRBV6-5 and TRBJ1-1; possibly TRBD1 for D (6 bases). Germline assignment: CDR1 MNHEY and CDR2 SVGAGI. CDR3 length: 14 residues. Trimming shortened V by 5 bases and J by 4 bases, and 14 bases separated the two germline ends. This chain's CDR3 is CASSKHREGTEAFF. The CDR3 nucleotides are TGTGCCAGCAGTAAGCACAGGGAGGGCACTGAAGCTTTCTTT.

In the case of this clonotype: The junction differs from germline at one of its ends, possibly a read error. The CDR3 DNA reads as TGTGCCAGCAACCAAGAATGGGGGGATTCACCCCTCCACTTT. Its protein is CASNQEWGDSPLHF. The chain combines TRBV3-1 with TRBJ1-6; a possible D gene is TRBD1 (5 bases). CDR3 length: 14 amino acids. Looked up from germline, CDR1 is LGHDT and CDR2 is YNNKEL (reference sequence).

This clonotype was observed at least ten times. The chain employs TRBV6-2 or TRBV6-3 and TRBJ2-4; D call uncertain. V was clipped by 3 bases and J by 3 bases, with 3 bases between them. This CDR3 contains 12 residues. The germline V gene encodes CDR1 MNHEY and CDR2 SVGEGT. The CDR3 nucleotides read TGTGCCAGCAGTTATGTCAAAAACATTCAGTACTTC. It specifies CASSYVKNIQYF.

The rearrangement links TRBV20-1 to TRBJ1-1; no firm D call. This CDR3 contains 16 residues. Trimming removed 0 bases from V and 0 bases from J, with 14 bases in between. The germline V gene encodes CDR1 DFQATT and CDR2 SNEGSKA (reference sequence). The CDR3 loop is CSARDPQTDLNTEAFF. In DNA form, the CDR3 reads TGCAGTGCTAGAGATCCACAGACGGATTTGAACACTGAAGCTTTCTTT.

This clonotype was detected many times. The chain is built from TRBV5-1 and TRBJ1-2, with 7 bases fitting TRBD1. The CDR3 runs 14 residues. V trimming: 0 bases; J trimming: 8 bases; junction bases outside the gene matches: 7. The germline V gene has CDR1 SGHRS and CDR2 YFSETQ. The CDR3: CASSLGQGSEGYTF. CDR3 DNA sequence: TGCGCCAGCAGCTTGGGACAGGGTTCGGAAGGCTACACCTTC.

Only a few counts were recorded for this clonotype. This chain joins TRBV12-3 or TRBV12-4 and TRBJ2-7, with D tentatively TRBD2 (5 bases). CDR3 size: 10 residues. V lost 7 bases and J lost 7, with 8 bases in between. This CDR3 is CASTPGEQYV. The DNA of the CDR3 is TGTGCCAGCACCCCGGGAGAGCAGTACGTC.

The chain joins TRBV10-3 to TRBJ1-5; D gene ambiguous. V was clipped by 3 bases and J by 3 bases, with 12 bases between them. From germline, CDR1 is ENHRY and CDR2 SYGVKD. The CDR3 has 15 amino acids. In DNA, the CDR3 is TGTGCCATCAGTGAAGGCTCTGGGAACAATCAGCCCCAGCATTTT. Its translation: CAISEGSGNNQPQHF.

This clonotype has just a few counts. The genes are TRBV4-3 and TRBJ1-1, with TRBD1 as a possible D gene (5 bases). The germline V gene encodes CDR1 LGHNA and CDR2 YSLEER. V was trimmed by 4 bases and J by 4 bases, leaving 13 bases between them. CDR3 length: 14 amino acids. The DNA of the CDR3 is TGCGCCAGCAGCCTAAAAAGGGGTGGCACTGAAGCTTTCTTT. It encodes CASSLKRGGTEAFF.

The table lists this clonotype with many counts. The V and J genes are TRBV10-3 and TRBJ1-2, with D unresolved. The germline V gene has CDR1 ENHRY and CDR2 SYGVKD. There are 13 residues in the CDR3. Trimming removed 2 bases from V and 6 bases from J, with 10 bases in between. CDR3 loop: CAISEPNGDGYTF. In DNA form, the CDR3 reads TGTGCCATCAGTGAGCCGAACGGGGATGGCTACACCTTC.

This clonotype was counted at least ten times. The junction and the germline gene differ at one end; a read error may be behind it. V and J are TRBV5-1 and TRBJ2-3; TRBD1 might be the D (6 bases). Per germline, CDR1 SGHRS and CDR2 YFSETQ. The CDR3 is made up of 13 amino acids. Written as DNA, the CDR3 is TGTGCCAGCAGCTTAGAGGGGGCAGATACGCAGTATTTT. Translating gives CASSLEGADTQYF.

This clonotype showed up just a few times. The rearrangement joins TRBV18 to TRBJ2-7; 10 bases align to TRBD1. Germline V lookup: CDR1 KGHSH, CDR2 LQKENI. The CDR3 covers 15 residues. V gave up 3 bases and J gave up 3 bases; unmatched junction bases: 5. The CDR3 bases are TGTGCCAGCTCACCGGGACAGGGGTTTTACTACGAGCAGTACTTC. Translated, it gives CASSPGQGFYYEQYF.

A few counts support this clonotype. V gene TRBV6-2 or TRBV6-3 combines with J gene TRBJ1-4, with D hard to call. Germline V CDR1 and CDR2: MNHEY, SVGEGT. The CDR3 extends over 14 amino acids. Trimming stripped 4 bases from V and 8 bases from J, with 14 bases between. The CDR3 bases are TGTGCCAGCAGTTCCGACGGAGCCGGGGAAAAACTGTTTTTT. Protein: CASSSDGAGEKLFF.

The CDR3 spells CASRRNSPGGLGTQYF. CDR3 DNA sequence: TGTGCCAGCAGACGTAACTCACCAGGGGGGCTGGGGACCCAGTACTTC. The rearrangement joins TRBV12-3 or TRBV12-4 to TRBJ2-5, with D possibly matching TRBD1 (7 bases). Trimming took off 6 bases at V and 7 bases at J, with 24 bases between the two ends. There are 16 residues in the CDR3.

This clonotype has just a few counts. The chain recombines TRBV5-1 with TRBJ2-1; 8 bases agree with TRBD1. Germline-derived CDR1 and CDR2 are SGHRS and YFSETQ. The CDR3 runs to 15 residues. After removal of 3 bases from V and 7 bases from J, the junction contained 9 bases not matched to a gene. The CDR3 here is CASSSTGTGINEQFF. For the CDR3, the DNA is TGCGCCAGCAGCTCGACCGGGACAGGTATTAATGAGCAGTTCTTC.

This clonotype showed up just a few times. This chain connects TRBV4-2 to TRBJ1-5; no clear D gene. The V gene's germline CDR1 is LGHNA and CDR2 YNFKEQ. The CDR3 is 13 amino acids. V was cut by 0 bases and J by 5 bases, with 5 bases left in between. CDR3 coding DNA: TGTGCCAGCAGCCAAGATGGGGATCAGCCCCAGCATTTT. As protein: CASSQDGDQPQHF.

A few counts support this clonotype. The chain carries TRBV6-1 and TRBJ2-3; D gene unclear. Germline-derived CDR1 and CDR2 are MNHNS and SASEGT. The CDR3 spans 13 residues. V lost 4 bases and J lost 9, with 14 bases in between. The DNA of the CDR3 is TGTGCCAGCAGTGGTATAGGCAACCCCACGCAGTATTTT. This sequence encodes CASSGIGNPTQYF.

The chain recombines TRBV11-2 with TRBJ2-2; TRBD1 might be the D (6 bases). The ends were cut back, 5 bases at V and 4 bases at J, with 11 bases in the middle. The CDR3 extends over 14 amino acids. Germline V gene lookup returns CDR1 SGHAT and CDR2 FQNNGV. The CDR3 DNA is TGTGCCAGCAGCCCGAGAGGGGGCACCGGGGAGCTGTTTTTT. Amino acid sequence: CASSPRGGTGELFF.

This clonotype was detected ten times or more. The V call is TRBV12-3 or TRBV12-4, the J call TRBJ1-5; D is ambiguous. V was pared by 3 bases and J by 0 bases, with 18 bases between. The CDR3 is 18 amino acids. CDR3 amino acids: CASSFDLGTVYSNQPQHF. CDR3 DNA sequence: TGTGCCAGCAGTTTTGATTTAGGAACAGTTTATAGCAATCAGCCCCAGCATTTT.

Only a few counts were recorded for this clonotype. The J gene is TRBJ2-5, the V gene TRBV7-6, with no clear D. This CDR3 has 13 amino acids. Germline CDR1 is SGHVS and CDR2 is FNYEAQ. V was trimmed by 6 bases and J by 5 bases, leaving 13 bases between them. CDR3 bases: TGTGCCAGCAGTTTCGAGCCCGGGGAGACCCAGTACTTC. It specifies CASSFEPGETQYF.

This clonotype came up a few times. The chain carries TRBV11-2 and TRBJ2-7, with a tentative D call TRBD1 (5 bases). Germline assignment: CDR1 SGHAT and CDR2 FQNNGV. The V end was cut by 1 base, the J end by 2 bases, with 12 bases between. This CDR3 contains 15 residues. The CDR3 nucleotides read TGTGCCAGCAGCTTAGGGGGCGCGTTAACCTACGAGCAGTACGTC. This gives the protein CASSLGGALTYEQYV.

The V and J genes are TRBV3-1 and TRBJ1-1; unclear D gene. Germline loops: CDR1 LGHDT, CDR2 YNNKEL (reference sequence). V was cut by 1 base and J by 3 bases, with 9 bases left in between. The CDR3 has 14 amino acids. For the CDR3, the DNA is TGTGCCAGCAGCCAAGGCCAGGCCTACACTGAAGCTTTCTTT. It specifies CASSQGQAYTEAFF.

This clonotype was seen repeatedly, ten times or more. The V call is TRBV5-1, the J call TRBJ1-5; maybe TRBD1 (6 bases). V was trimmed by 0 bases and J by 2 bases, leaving 12 bases between them. The CDR3 loop spans 16 amino acids. From germline, CDR1 is SGHRS and CDR2 YFSETQ. CDR3 nucleotides: TGCGCCAGCAGCTTGGCCCCAGGGGTCGGCAATCAGCCCCAGCATTTT. Translation gives CASSLAPGVGNQPQHF. Drawing the rest from reference TRBV5-1 and TRBJ1-5, the complete variable domain is KAGVTQTPRYLIKTRGQQVTLSCSPISGHRSVSWYQQTPGQGLQFLFEYFSETQRNKGNFPGRFSGRQFSNSRSEMNVSTLELGDSALYLCASSLAPGVGNQPQHFGDGTRLSIL.

This clonotype was counted ten times or more. The chain employs TRBV5-1 and TRBJ1-5; TRBD1 might be the D (6 bases). The ends were cut back, 2 bases at V and 6 bases at J, with 9 bases in the middle. CDR3 length equals 13 residues. Looked up from germline, CDR1 is SGHRS and CDR2 is YFSETQ. The CDR3, as DNA: TGCGCCAGCAGCTTTGGGGGCGGTCAGCCCCAGCATTTT. It codes for CASSFGGGQPQHF.

V gene TRBV7-9 combines with J gene TRBJ2-2, with a possible D match to TRBD1 (6 bases). The V end was cut by 6 bases, the J end by 6 bases, with 11 bases between. Germline V gene sequence: CDR1 SEHNR, CDR2 FQNEAQ (reference sequence). The CDR3 sequence is 13 residues long. The CDR3, as DNA: TGTGCCAGCAGGAAGGGGGTATCCGGGGAGCTGTTTTTT. Amino acid sequence: CASRKGVSGELFF.

This clonotype was seen many times. The chain joins TRBV27 to TRBJ1-2, with D possibly being TRBD1 (6 bases). The length of the CDR3 is 13 residues. Deletions cut 8 bases from V and 4 bases from J, with 14 bases between. The germline V gene encodes CDR1 MNHEY and CDR2 SMNVEV (reference sequence). The DNA for the CDR3 is TGTGCCAGCGACTTGACAGGCTCCTATGGCTACACCTTC. It translates to CASDLTGSYGYTF.

This clonotype came up many times. The V and J genes are TRBV24-1 and TRBJ2-3; D possibly uses TRBD1 or TRBD2 (5 bases each). CDR1 is KGHDR and CDR2 is SFDVKD in the germline V gene. This CDR3 spans 15 amino acids. Trimming took 0 bases from V and 0 from J, leaving 6 bases between them. CDR3 in amino acids: CATSDLRDSTDTQYF. In DNA, the CDR3 is TGTGCCACCAGTGATTTGCGGGACAGCACAGATACGCAGTATTTT.